A selection of T cell receptor beta chains follows, all from one sample in a study of shared clonotypes between healthy human individuals. TCRdb keeps only in-frame clones here, not all; method: immunoSEQ multiplex PCR. This table has approximately 650,000 clones, 95% appearing once. Sequenced input: naive CD8+ T cells sorted from blood. The receptors shown here come from a woman in her thirties in good health. The CDR3 runs from the conserved cysteine through the conserved F or W. D genes are given only for firm matches.

D: TRBD2
V: TRBV10-1
J: TRBJ2-3
CDR3: CASSELAGRADTQYF
DNA: TGCGCCAGCAGTGAACTAGCGGGAAGGGCAGATACGCAGTATTTT

D: -
V: TRBV7-3
J: TRBJ2-1
CDR3: CASSLEGGHEQFF
DNA: TGTGCCAGCAGCTTAGAGGGTGGGCATGAGCAGTTCTTC

D: -
V: TRBV4-1
J: TRBJ2-7
CDR3: CASSQPDAYEQYF
DNA: TGCGCCAGCAGCCAACCCGACGCCTACGAGCAGTACTTC

D: TRBD1
V: TRBV15
J: TRBJ2-1
CDR3: CATSTDRGYNEQFF
DNA: TGTGCCACCAGCACGGACAGGGGCTACAATGAGCAGTTCTTC

D: TRBD2
V: TRBV27
J: TRBJ2-1
CDR3: CATTTSGPYNEQFF
DNA: TGTGCCACCACAACTAGCGGACCCTACAATGAGCAGTTCTTC

D: TRBD1
V: TRBV9
J: TRBJ2-2
CDR3: CASSRSQARQGVTGELFF
DNA: TGTGCCAGCAGCCGATCTCAAGCCCGACAGGGAGTCACCGGGGAGCTGTTTTTT

D: TRBD1
V: TRBV11-2
J: TRBJ1-4
CDR3: CASRGQGNEKLFF
DNA: TGTGCCAGCAGGGGACAGGGGAATGAAAAACTGTTTTTT

D: TRBD1
V: TRBV6-5
J: TRBJ2-2
CDR3: CASRSGTGVTGELFF
DNA: TGTGCCAGCAGATCCGGGACAGGGGTCACCGGGGAGCTGTTTTTT

D: -
V: TRBV28
J: TRBJ2-7
CDR3: CASSPQASVPYEQYF
DNA: TGTGCCAGCAGTCCCCAGGCCTCTGTCCCCTACGAGCAGTACTTC

D: -
V: TRBV18
J: TRBJ2-7
CDR3: CASSPPRGPYEQYF
DNA: TGTGCCAGCTCACCACCCCGCGGCCCCTACGAGCAGTACTTC

D: -
V: TRBV27
J: TRBJ1-6
CDR3: CASSLRGPGNNSPLHF
DNA: TGTGCCAGCAGTTTACGGGGGCCGGGAAATAATTCACCCCTCCACTTT

D: -
V: TRBV9
J: TRBJ1-2
CDR3: CASSVGNGEGANYGYTF
DNA: TGTGCCAGCAGCGTAGGCAATGGCGAGGGAGCTAACTATGGCTACACCTTC